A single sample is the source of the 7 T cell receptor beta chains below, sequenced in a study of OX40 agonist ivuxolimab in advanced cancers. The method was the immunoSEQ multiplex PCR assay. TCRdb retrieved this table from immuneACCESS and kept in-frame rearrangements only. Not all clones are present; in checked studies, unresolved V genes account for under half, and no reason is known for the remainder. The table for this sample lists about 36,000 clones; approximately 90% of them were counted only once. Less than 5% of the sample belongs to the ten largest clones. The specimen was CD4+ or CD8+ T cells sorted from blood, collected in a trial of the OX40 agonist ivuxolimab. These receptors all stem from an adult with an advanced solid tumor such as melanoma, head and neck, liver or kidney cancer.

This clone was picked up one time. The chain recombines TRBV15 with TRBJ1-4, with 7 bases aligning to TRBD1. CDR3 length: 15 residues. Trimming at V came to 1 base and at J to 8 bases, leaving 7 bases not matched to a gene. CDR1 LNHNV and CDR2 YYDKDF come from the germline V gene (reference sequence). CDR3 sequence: CATSRGQGNNEKLFF. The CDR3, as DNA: TGTGCCACCAGCAGAGGACAGGGAAATAACGAAAAACTGTTTTTT.

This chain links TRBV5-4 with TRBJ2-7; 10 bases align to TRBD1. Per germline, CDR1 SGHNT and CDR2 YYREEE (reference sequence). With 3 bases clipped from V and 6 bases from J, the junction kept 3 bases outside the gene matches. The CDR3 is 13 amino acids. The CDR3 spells CASSSGQGFEQYF. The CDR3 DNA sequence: TGTGCCAGCAGCTCGGGACAGGGGTTCGAGCAGTACTTC.

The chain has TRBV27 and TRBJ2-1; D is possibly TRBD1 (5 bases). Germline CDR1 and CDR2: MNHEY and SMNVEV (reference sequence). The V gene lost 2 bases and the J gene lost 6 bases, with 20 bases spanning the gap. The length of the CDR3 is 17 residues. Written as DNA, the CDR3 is TGTGCCAGCAGTTTAGGTGTGAGGACACGGCCCTCCAATGAGCAGTTCTTC. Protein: CASSLGVRTRPSNEQFF.

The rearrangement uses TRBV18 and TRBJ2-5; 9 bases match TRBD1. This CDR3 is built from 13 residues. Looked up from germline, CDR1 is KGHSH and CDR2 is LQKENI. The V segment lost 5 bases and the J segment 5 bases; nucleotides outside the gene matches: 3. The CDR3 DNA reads TGTGCCAGCTCATCCGGACAGGGGGAGACCCAGTACTTC. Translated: CASSSGQGETQYF.

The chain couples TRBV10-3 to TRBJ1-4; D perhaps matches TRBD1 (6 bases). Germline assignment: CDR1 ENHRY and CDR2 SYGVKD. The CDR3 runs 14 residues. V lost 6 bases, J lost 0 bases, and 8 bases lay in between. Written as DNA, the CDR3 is TGTGCCATCAGCCAGGGGACAACTAATGAAAAACTGTTTTTT. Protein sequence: CAISQGTTNEKLFF.

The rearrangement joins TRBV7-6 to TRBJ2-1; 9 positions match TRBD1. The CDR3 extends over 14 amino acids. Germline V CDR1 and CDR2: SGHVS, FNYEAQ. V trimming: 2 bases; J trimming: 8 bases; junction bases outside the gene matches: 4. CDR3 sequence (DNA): TGTGCCAGCAGCTTACGGGACAGGGCTGATGAGCAGTTCTTC. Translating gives CASSLRDRADEQFF.

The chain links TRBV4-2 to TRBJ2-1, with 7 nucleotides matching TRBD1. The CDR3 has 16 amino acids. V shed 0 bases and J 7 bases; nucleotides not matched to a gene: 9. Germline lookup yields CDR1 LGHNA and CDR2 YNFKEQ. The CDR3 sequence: CASSQEPQGQFNEQFF. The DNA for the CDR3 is TGTGCCAGCAGCCAAGAGCCCCAGGGACAGTTTAATGAGCAGTTCTTC.